This T cell receptor (beta chain) was recovered during a study of shared clonotypes between healthy human individuals. Study-wide background: Ranging from 18 to 49 in age, donors were a couple of women and a few men. Used for every donor were three CD4 naive, three CD4 memory, two CD8 naive and one CD8 memory plate. Overall study results and limits: Donor scarcity curtailed the genetic and exposure-history diversity represented herein.

Sorted-subset replicate PCR reactions contained roughly 200 ng DNA, corresponding to some 30,000 T cell genomes. Sequenced by immunoSEQ multiplex PCR; TCRdb stores in-frame clones only, minus some. The sample lists 650,000 to 750,000 clones, roughly 78% occurring once. This clone was seen only once. The antigen remains undetermined. This CDR3 is also generated by other DNA sequences in the sample. This sequence was found in a woman aged 25 to 39 in good health. Sequencing was performed on memory CD4+ T cells sorted from blood. Subset specified: CD45RA-negative fraction.

CDR3 loop: CASSPRTGYNEQFF. As DNA, the CDR3 is TGTGCCAGCTCACCCCGGACAGGTTACAATGAGCAGTTCTTC. This chain joins TRBV18 and TRBJ2-1; 7 bases map to TRBD1. Germline CDR1 is KGHSH and CDR2 is LQKENI. The CDR3 contains 14 residues. V was clipped by 3 bases and J by 4 bases; unmatched bases: 3.